Included here is one T cell receptor beta chain sequence, with context. Its antigen is not known. These data are taken from a study of cytomegalovirus exposure and HLA in healthy donors. Whole-study findings and limits: Per published accounts, TCR beta sequences correctly predicted the HLA-A and HLA-B alleles of most subjects.

PCR used 60 Vbeta primers and 13 Jbeta primers. Sequencing was performed with immunoSEQ multiplex PCR; in TCRdb, only in-frame clones are kept and a portion is missing. Of some 150,000 clones listed, roughly four fifths are singletons. The CDR3 has 15 residues. V lost 3 bases to trimming and J lost 4 bases, with 16 bases between them. Germline CDR1 SGDLS, CDR2 YYNGEE. The V and J genes are TRBV9 and TRBJ1-2; D ambiguous. The clonotype originates from a man between 40 and 49 years old in good health and CMV-seropositive. Material for sequencing was PBMCs. The CDR3 DNA is TGTGCCAGCAGCGGAGACGACAAAGGTCGCTATGGCTACACCTTC. As protein: CASSGDDKGRYGYTF.